This paragraph reports one T cell receptor beta chain. These data originate in a study of blood T cell repertoires in COVID-19. As for the study in general: The United States, Italy and Spain provided the acute and convalescent COVID-19 samples. PBMCs, B-cell-depleted T cells, or T cells provided the cDNA or gDNA that made up the material.

The length of the CDR3 is 18 residues. Trimming at V came to 1 base and at J to 7 bases, leaving 14 bases not matched to a gene. Germline CDR1 is MNHNS and CDR2 is SASEGT. In the authors' methods: Estimation of nucleated cell counts was performed using reference gene primer amplification. Data came from immunoSEQ multiplex PCR; TCRdb stores just in-frame clones and leaves some out. V and J calls and clone size are given by that table; D and trimming were obtained from the DNA. This table holds roughly 59,000 clones, under 80% found once. The sample taken for sequencing was peripheral blood. The clonotype was recovered from a human donor in a cohort sampled during active COVID-19. The chain combines TRBV6-1 with TRBJ2-4; 9 bases are shared with TRBD2. CDR3 coding DNA: TGTGCCAGCAGTGAAGTGGGCGGGAGGGCCTTGAGTGAGAACATTCAGTACTTC. Amino acid sequence: CASSEVGGRALSENIQYF.